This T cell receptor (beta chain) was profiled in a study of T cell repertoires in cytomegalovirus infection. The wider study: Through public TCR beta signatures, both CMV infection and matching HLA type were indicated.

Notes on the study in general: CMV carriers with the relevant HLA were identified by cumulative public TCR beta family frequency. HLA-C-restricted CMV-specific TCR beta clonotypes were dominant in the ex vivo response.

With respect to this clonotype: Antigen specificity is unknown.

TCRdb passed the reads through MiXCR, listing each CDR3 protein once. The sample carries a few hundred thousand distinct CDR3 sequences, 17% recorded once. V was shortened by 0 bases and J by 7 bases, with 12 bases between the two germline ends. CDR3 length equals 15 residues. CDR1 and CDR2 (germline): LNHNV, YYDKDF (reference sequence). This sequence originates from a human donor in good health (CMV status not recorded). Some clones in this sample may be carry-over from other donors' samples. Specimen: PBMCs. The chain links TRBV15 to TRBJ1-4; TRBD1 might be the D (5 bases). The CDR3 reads CATSRDARAGEKLFF. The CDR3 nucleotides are TGTGCCACCAGCAGAGATGCCAGGGCAGGTGAAAAACTGTTTTTT.